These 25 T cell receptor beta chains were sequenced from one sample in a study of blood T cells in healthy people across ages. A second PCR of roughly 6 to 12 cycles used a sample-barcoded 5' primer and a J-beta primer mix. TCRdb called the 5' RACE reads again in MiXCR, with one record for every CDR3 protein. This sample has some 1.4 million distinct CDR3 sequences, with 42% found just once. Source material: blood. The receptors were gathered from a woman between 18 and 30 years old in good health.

As DNA, the CDR3 is TGTGCCAGCAGCGGCGGAAGGACCTACGAGCAGTACTTC. Its protein product is CASSGGRTYEQYF. This rearrangement joins TRBV5-5 to TRBJ2-7; D call uncertain. The germline V and J ends were trimmed by 4 bases and 2 bases, with 10 bases remaining between them. CDR1 is SGHKS and CDR2 is YYEKEE in the germline V gene (reference sequence). This CDR3 region has 13 residues.

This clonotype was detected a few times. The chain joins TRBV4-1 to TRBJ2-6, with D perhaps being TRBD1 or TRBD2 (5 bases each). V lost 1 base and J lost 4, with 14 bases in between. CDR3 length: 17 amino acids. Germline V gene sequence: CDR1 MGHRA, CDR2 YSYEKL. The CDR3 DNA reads TGCGCCAGCAGCCAAGCCAGGGTGACTACCGGGGCCAACGTCCTGACTTTC. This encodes CASSQARVTTGANVLTF.

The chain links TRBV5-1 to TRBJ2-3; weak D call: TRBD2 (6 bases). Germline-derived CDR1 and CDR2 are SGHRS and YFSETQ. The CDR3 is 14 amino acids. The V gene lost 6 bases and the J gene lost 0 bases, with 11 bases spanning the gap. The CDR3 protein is CASNSGTSTDTQYF. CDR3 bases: TGCGCCAGCAACTCCGGGACTAGCACAGATACGCAGTATTTT.

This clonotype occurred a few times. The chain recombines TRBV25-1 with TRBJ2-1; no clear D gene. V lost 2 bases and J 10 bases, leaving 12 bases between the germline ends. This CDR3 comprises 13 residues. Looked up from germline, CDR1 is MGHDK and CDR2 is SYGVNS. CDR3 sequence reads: CASSEIRVSEQFF. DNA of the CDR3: TGTGCCAGCAGTGAAATCCGAGTCAGCGAGCAGTTCTTC.

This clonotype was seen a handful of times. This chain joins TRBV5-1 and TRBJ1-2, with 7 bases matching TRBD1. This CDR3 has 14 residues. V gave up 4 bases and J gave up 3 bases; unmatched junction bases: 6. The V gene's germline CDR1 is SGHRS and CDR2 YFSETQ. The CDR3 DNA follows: TGCGCCAGCAGCCCCGGACAGGCCGACTATGGCTACACCTTC. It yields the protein CASSPGQADYGYTF.

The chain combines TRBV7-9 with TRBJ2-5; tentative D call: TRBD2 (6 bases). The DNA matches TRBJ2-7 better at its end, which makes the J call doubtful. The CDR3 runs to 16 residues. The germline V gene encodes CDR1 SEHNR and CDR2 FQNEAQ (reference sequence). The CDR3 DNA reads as TGTGCCAGCAGCTTAGATGGTAGCGGTTGGATCTACGAGCAGTACTTC. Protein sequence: CASSLDGSGWIYEQYF.

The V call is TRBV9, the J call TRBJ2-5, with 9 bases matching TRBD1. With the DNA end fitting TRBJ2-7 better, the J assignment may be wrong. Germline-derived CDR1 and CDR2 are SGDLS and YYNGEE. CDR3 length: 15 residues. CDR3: CASSAYTGGKNEQYF. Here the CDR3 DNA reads TGTGCCAGCAGCGCATATACAGGGGGCAAGAACGAGCAGTACTTC.

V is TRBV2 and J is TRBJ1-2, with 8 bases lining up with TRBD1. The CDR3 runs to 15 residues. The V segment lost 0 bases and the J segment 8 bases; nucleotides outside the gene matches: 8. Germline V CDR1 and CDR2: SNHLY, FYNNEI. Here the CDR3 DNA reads TGTGCCAGCAGTGAAGCGGGAGGACAGGGTTACGGCTACACCTTC. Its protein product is CASSEAGGQGYGYTF.

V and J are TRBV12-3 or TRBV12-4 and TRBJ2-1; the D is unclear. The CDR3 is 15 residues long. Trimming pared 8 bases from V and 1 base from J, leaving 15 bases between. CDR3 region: CASRTLGKSYNEQFF. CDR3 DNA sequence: TGTGCCAGCCGTACGCTAGGCAAGTCCTACAATGAGCAGTTCTTC.

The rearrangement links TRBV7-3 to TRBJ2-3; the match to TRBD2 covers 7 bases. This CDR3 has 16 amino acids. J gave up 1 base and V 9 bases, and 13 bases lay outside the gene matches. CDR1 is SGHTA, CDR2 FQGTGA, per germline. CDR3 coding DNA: TGTGCCAGTCGGCGGGGGATAGGGGCGGGCACAGATACGCAGTATTTT. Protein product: CASRRGIGAGTDTQYF.

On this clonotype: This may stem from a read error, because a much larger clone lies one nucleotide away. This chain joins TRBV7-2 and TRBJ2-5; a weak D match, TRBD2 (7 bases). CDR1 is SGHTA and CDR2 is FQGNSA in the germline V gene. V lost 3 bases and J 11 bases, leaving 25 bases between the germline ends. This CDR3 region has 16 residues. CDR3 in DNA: TGTGCCAGCAGCTTTGGAGTGGGGGGGCCATACAATGAGCAGTACTTC. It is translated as CASSFGVGGPYNEQYF.

DNA of the CDR3: TGTGCCAGCAGTTTAAAACGACCCCACTCTGGAAACACCATATATTTT. Encoded protein: CASSLKRPHSGNTIYF. The genes are TRBV12-3 or TRBV12-4 and TRBJ1-3; no reliable D call. V lost 2 bases to trimming and J lost 0 bases, with 11 bases between them. CDR3 length: 16 residues.

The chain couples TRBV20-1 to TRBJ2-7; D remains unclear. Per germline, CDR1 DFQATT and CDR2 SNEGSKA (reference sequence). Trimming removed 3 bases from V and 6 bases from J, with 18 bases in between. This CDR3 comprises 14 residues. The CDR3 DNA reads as TGCAGTGCTAGCCGTCCGACGGGCTTACTCGAGCAGTACTTC. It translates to CSASRPTGLLEQYF.

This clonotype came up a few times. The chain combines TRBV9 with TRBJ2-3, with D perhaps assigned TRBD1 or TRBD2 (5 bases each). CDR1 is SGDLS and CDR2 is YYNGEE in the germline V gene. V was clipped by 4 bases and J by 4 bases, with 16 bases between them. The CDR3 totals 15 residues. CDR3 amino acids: CASSIRDPGADTQYF. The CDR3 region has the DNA TGTGCCAGCAGCATCCGGGACCCGGGCGCAGATACGCAGTATTTT.

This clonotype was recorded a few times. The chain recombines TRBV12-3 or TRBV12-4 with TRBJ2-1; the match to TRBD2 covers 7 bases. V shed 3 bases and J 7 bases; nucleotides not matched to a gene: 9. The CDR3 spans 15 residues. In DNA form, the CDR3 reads TGTGCCAGCAGTTTCCCCAGCGGGGCGATTAATGAGCAGTTCTTC. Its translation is CASSFPSGAINEQFF.

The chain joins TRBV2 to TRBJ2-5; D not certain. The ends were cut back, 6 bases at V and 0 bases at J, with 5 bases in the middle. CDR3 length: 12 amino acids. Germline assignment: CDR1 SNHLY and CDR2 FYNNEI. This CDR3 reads CASREDQETQYF. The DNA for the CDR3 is TGTGCCAGCAGAGAGGACCAAGAGACCCAGTACTTC.

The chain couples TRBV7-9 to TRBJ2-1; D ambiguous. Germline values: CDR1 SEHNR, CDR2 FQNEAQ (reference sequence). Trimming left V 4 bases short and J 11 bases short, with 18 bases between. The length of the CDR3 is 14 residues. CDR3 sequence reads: CASSSQIVINQQFF. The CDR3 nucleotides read TGTGCCAGCAGCTCGCAGATTGTTATTAATCAGCAGTTCTTC.

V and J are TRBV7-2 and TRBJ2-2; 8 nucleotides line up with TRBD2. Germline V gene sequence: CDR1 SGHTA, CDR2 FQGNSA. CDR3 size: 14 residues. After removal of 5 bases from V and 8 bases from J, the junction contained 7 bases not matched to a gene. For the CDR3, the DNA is TGTGCCAGCAGCCTTAGCGGGATGCCGGGGGAGCTGTTTTTT. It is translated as CASSLSGMPGELFF.

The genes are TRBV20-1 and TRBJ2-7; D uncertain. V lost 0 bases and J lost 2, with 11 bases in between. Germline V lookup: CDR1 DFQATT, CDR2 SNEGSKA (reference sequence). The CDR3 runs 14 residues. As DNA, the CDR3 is TGCAGTGCTAGAGATCACGACTCTCCCTACGAGCAGTACTTC. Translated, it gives CSARDHDSPYEQYF.

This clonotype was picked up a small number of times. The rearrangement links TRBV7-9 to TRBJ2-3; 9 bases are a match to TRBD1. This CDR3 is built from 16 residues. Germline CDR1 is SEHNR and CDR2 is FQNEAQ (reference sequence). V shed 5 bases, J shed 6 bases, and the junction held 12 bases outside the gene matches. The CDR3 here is CASSLTGTGLMDTQYF. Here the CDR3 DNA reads TGTGCCAGCAGCCTGACCGGGACAGGGTTAATGGATACGCAGTATTTT.

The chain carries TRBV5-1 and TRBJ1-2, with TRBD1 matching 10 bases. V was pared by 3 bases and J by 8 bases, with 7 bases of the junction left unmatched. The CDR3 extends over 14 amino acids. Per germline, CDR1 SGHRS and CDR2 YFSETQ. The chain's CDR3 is CASSYVGTGEGYTF. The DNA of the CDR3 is TGCGCCAGCAGCTACGTCGGGACAGGGGAGGGCTACACCTTC.

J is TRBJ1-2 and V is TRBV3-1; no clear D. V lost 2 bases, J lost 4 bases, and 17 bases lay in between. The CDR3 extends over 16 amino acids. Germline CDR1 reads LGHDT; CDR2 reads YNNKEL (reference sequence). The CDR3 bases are TGTGCCAGCAGCCAATATATCAATCCTGGGTCCTATGGCTACACCTTC. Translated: CASSQYINPGSYGYTF.

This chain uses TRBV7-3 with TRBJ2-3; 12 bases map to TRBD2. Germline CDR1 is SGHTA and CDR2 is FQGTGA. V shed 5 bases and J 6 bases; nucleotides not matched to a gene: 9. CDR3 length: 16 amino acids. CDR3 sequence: CASSPKTSGGPDTQYF. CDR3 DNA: TGTGCCAGCAGCCCAAAGACTAGCGGGGGTCCGGATACGCAGTATTTT.

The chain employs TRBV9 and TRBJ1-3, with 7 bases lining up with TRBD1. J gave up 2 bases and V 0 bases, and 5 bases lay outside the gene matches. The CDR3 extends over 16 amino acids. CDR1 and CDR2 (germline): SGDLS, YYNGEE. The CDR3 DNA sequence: TGTGCCAGCAGCGTAGGGGGAGGACAGGCTGGAAACACCATATATTTT. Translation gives CASSVGGGQAGNTIYF.

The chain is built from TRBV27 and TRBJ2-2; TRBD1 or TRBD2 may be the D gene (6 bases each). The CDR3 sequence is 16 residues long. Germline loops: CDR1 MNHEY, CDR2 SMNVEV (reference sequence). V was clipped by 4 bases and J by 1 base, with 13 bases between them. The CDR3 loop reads CASSYLGGENTGELFF. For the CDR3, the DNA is TGTGCCAGCAGTTACCTGGGGGGCGAGAACACCGGGGAGCTGTTTTTT.